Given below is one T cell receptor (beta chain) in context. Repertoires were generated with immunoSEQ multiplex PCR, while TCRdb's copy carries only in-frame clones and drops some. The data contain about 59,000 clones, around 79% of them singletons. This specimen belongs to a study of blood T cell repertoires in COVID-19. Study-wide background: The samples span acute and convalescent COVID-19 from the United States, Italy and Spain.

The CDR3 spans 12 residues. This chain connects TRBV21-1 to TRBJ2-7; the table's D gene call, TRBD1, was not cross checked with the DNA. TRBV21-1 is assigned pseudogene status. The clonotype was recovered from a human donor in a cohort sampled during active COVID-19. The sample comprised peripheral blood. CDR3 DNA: TGTGCCAGCAGGGAGGGGGCGTACGAGCAGTACTTC. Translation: CASREGAYEQYF.